Below, 23 T cell receptor beta chains from the same sample are listed, as sequenced in a study of lymphopenia after photon versus proton radiotherapy. Using immunoSEQ multiplex PCR, the repertoire was profiled, and TCRdb retains in-frame clones only, with some absent. Altogether around 64,000 clones are present, roughly 92% being singletons, with the ten largest covering 2% to 2.5%. This material consisted of peripheral blood, taken from a patient treated with photon-based radiotherapy. Source of these receptors: a woman in her forties with cholangiocarcinoma.

The J gene is TRBJ1-2, the V gene TRBV4-2; D gene ambiguous. Trimming left V 2 bases short and J 2 bases short, with 9 bases between. Germline V gene lookup returns CDR1 LGHNA and CDR2 YNFKEQ. There are 14 residues in the CDR3. CDR3 in amino acids: CASSQSTGNYGYTF. The CDR3 DNA sequence: TGTGCCAGCAGCCAATCGACGGGCAACTATGGCTACACCTTC.

The chain links TRBV2 to TRBJ2-5; 10 nucleotides line up with TRBD2. Per germline, CDR1 SNHLY and CDR2 FYNNEI. J gave up 2 bases and V 11 bases, and 17 bases lay outside the gene matches. The CDR3 sequence is 17 residues long. The CDR3 DNA reads TGTGCCCTCAGGAGGGGGCTAGCGGGGGCCCGACAAGAGACCCAGTACTTC. Translating gives CALRRGLAGARQETQYF.

The chain links TRBV6-6 to TRBJ1-2; weak D call: TRBD1 (6 bases). V dropped 4 bases and J dropped 0 bases, with 9 bases sitting between them. Per the germline V gene, CDR1 is MNHNY and CDR2 is SVGAGI (reference sequence). This CDR3 is built from 14 residues. CDR3 DNA sequence: TGTGCCAGCAGTTCCCGGGACACTAACTATGGCTACACCTTC. It codes for CASSSRDTNYGYTF.

This chain uses TRBV16 with TRBJ1-1; 9 nucleotides align to TRBD1. This CDR3 is built from 16 residues. Losses at the gene ends were 6 bases for V and 4 bases for J; bases not matched to a gene: 12. CDR1 is KGHSY and CDR2 is FQNENV in the germline V gene. The CDR3 region has the DNA TGTGCCAGCAGTCACCCGGGACAGGGTATGAGCACTGAAGCTTTCTTT. This sequence encodes CASSHPGQGMSTEAFF.

This chain links TRBV4-1 with TRBJ2-5; D is uncertain. Trimming stripped 4 bases from V and 3 bases from J, with 15 bases between. CDR3 size: 15 residues. CDR1 and CDR2 from the germline V gene are MGHRA and YSYEKL. CDR3 sequence (DNA): TGCGCCAGCAGCCTCGGAGTGGGGTGGGAAGAGACCCAGTACTTC. Its protein product is CASSLGVGWEETQYF.

The rearrangement joins TRBV7-3 to TRBJ1-6; 8 bases are shared with TRBD1. J was trimmed by 7 bases and V by 2 bases; bases with no gene match: 1. The V gene's germline CDR1 is SGHTA and CDR2 FQGTGA. This CDR3 has 14 amino acids. CDR3 bases: TGTGCCAGCAGCTTAGGGACAGGCAATTCACCCCTCCACTTT. This translates into CASSLGTGNSPLHF.

This chain links TRBV5-1 with TRBJ2-5; TRBD2 aligns across 7 bases. The V segment lost 4 bases and the J segment 4 bases; nucleotides outside the gene matches: 10. Germline V gene sequence: CDR1 SGHRS, CDR2 YFSETQ. This CDR3 contains 15 residues. The CDR3, as DNA: TGCGCCAGCAGCCAAGGGGCGGGGGAGGGAGAGACCCAGTACTTC. It is translated as CASSQGAGEGETQYF.

The chain uses TRBV28 and TRBJ2-7; D might be TRBD2 (5 bases). The CDR3 spans 11 residues. Trimming left V 4 bases short and J 7 bases short, with 8 bases between. CDR1 and CDR2 (germline): MDHEN, SYDVKM. CDR3: CASSSTGEQYF. CDR3 coding DNA: TGTGCCAGCAGTTCAACGGGGGAGCAGTACTTC.

This sequence joins TRBV28 and TRBJ2-1; D could derive from TRBD1 or TRBD2 (5 bases each). The V gene's germline CDR1 is MDHEN and CDR2 SYDVKM. This CDR3 comprises 13 residues. The V gene lost 8 bases and the J gene lost 7 bases, with 15 bases spanning the gap. Here the CDR3 DNA reads TGTGCCAGCCTTCACGGGGCTAGTAATGAGCAGTTCTTC. It yields the protein CASLHGASNEQFF.

This clone showed up just a few times. V and J are TRBV7-9 and TRBJ1-2; perhaps TRBD1 as D (5 bases). CDR3 size: 14 residues. The V end lost 5 bases, the J end lost 6 bases, and 16 bases lay between the germline ends. Germline assignment: CDR1 SEHNR and CDR2 FQNEAQ (reference sequence). CDR3 sequence: CASSNRTGADGYTF. CDR3 coding DNA: TGTGCCAGCAGCAACAGGACCGGCGCCGATGGCTACACCTTC.

This chain joins TRBV5-4 and TRBJ2-5; tentatively, D is TRBD1 (6 bases). The V gene lost 0 bases and the J gene lost 5 bases, with 11 bases spanning the gap. This CDR3 spans 14 amino acids. CDR1 is SGHNT, CDR2 YYREEE, per germline (reference sequence). The CDR3 reads CASSLVGDIETQYF. CDR3 coding DNA: TGTGCCAGCAGCTTGGTGGGGGACATCGAGACCCAGTACTTC. Based on the CDR3 plus reference TRBV5-4 and TRBJ2-5, the full variable domain is ETGVTQSPTHLIKTRGQQVTLRCSSQSGHNTVSWYQQALGQGPQFIFQYYREEENGRGNFPPRFSGLQFPNYSSELNVNALELDDSALYLCASSLVGDIETQYFGPGTRLLVL.

The chain has TRBV9 and TRBJ2-1; TRBD2 matches at 11 bases. V was pared by 0 bases and J by 8 bases, with 1 base of the junction left unmatched. Germline CDR1 is SGDLS and CDR2 is YYNGEE. The CDR3 runs 14 residues. The DNA for the CDR3 is TGTGCCAGCAGCGTAGGGACTAGCGGGTATGAGCAGTTCTTC. Its protein is CASSVGTSGYEQFF.

This clone was found once. The rearrangement uses TRBV2 and TRBJ1-3, with D maybe TRBD1 (5 bases). The V gene lost 8 bases and the J gene lost 4 bases, with 18 bases spanning the gap. CDR3 length: 15 amino acids. CDR1 SNHLY and CDR2 FYNNEI come from the germline V gene. CDR3 in DNA: TGTGCCAGCTCCTATTCCGCAGGGTCAGGAAACACCATATATTTT. The encoded protein is CASSYSAGSGNTIYF.

The chain couples TRBV25-1 to TRBJ2-7; D could derive from TRBD1 or TRBD2 (5 bases each). The ends were cut back, 7 bases at V and 5 bases at J, with 21 bases in the middle. This CDR3 spans 15 amino acids. CDR1 and CDR2 from the germline V gene are MGHDK and SYGVNS. CDR3 amino acids: CASTPAGANVHEQYF. The DNA for the CDR3 is TGTGCCAGCACCCCGGCCGGGGCTAACGTCCACGAGCAGTACTTC.

The V gene is TRBV7-9, the J gene TRBJ2-7; possibly TRBD2 for D (6 bases). CDR3 size: 12 residues. Between the trimmed V and J ends, which lost 5 bases and 3 bases, there was a span of 8 bases. The germline gives CDR1 SEHNR, CDR2 FQNEAQ (reference sequence). For the CDR3, the DNA is TGTGCCAGCAGCGGGGGGTTCTACGAGCAGTACTTC. Its translation: CASSGGFYEQYF.

This rearrangement joins TRBV5-1 to TRBJ1-2, with 9 bases lining up with TRBD1. Losses at the gene ends were 3 bases for V and 8 bases for J; bases not matched to a gene: 8. Per germline, CDR1 SGHRS and CDR2 YFSETQ. The CDR3 is made up of 14 amino acids. CDR3 residues: CASSSSQGAHGYTF. The CDR3 DNA follows: TGCGCCAGCAGCTCTTCACAGGGGGCGCACGGCTACACCTTC.

Only one count was recorded for this clone. The J gene is TRBJ2-3, the V gene TRBV27; D remains ambiguous. CDR3 size: 12 residues. Trimming pared 5 bases from V and 0 bases from J, leaving 3 bases between. The germline gives CDR1 MNHEY, CDR2 SMNVEV (reference sequence). The CDR3 coding sequence is TGTGCCAGCAGTCCCAGCACAGATACGCAGTATTTT. This translates into CASSPSTDTQYF.

This clone was observed a handful of times. The chain has TRBV28 and TRBJ1-5; D gene ambiguous. Per the germline V gene, CDR1 is MDHEN and CDR2 is SYDVKM. Trimming pared 4 bases from V and 0 bases from J, leaving 13 bases between. The CDR3 is 16 amino acids. As DNA, the CDR3 is TGTGCCAGCAGTTCCGCTGAACTTTATAGCAATCAGCCCCAGCATTTT. Its translation: CASSSAELYSNQPQHF.

The chain has TRBV9 and TRBJ2-1; tentatively, D is TRBD2 (6 bases). Germline CDR1 reads SGDLS; CDR2 reads YYNGEE. The V end was cut by 0 bases, the J end by 3 bases, with 10 bases between. The CDR3 totals 15 residues. In DNA, the CDR3 is TGTGCCAGCAGCGTAGAAGGGGACTTCTACAATGAGCAGTTCTTC. This encodes CASSVEGDFYNEQFF. Variable domain in full (rest from reference TRBV9 and TRBJ2-1): DSGVTQTPKHLITATGQRVTLRCSPRSGDLSVYWYQQSLDQGLQFLIQYYNGEERAKGNILERFSAQQFPDLHSELNLSSLELGDSALYFCASSVEGDFYNEQFFGPGTRLTVL.

J is TRBJ2-7 and V is TRBV25-1; D not resolved. Trimming stripped 4 bases from V and 5 bases from J, with 9 bases between. CDR1 is MGHDK, CDR2 SYGVNS, per germline. The CDR3 spans 12 residues. Here the CDR3 reads CASSVRFNEQYF. The CDR3 nucleotides are TGTGCCAGCAGTGTTCGGTTCAACGAGCAGTACTTC.

This clone was observed a single time. This chain uses TRBV11-3 with TRBJ2-2; D ambiguous. Germline loops: CDR1 SGHNT, CDR2 YENEEA. The V gene lost 1 base and the J gene lost 5 bases, with 8 bases spanning the gap. The CDR3 is 14 residues long. The DNA of the CDR3 is TGTGCCAGCAGCTTAGCACCGGCTACCGGGGAGCTGTTTTTT. This codes for CASSLAPATGELFF. Drawing the rest from reference TRBV11-3 and TRBJ2-2, the complete variable domain is EAGVVQSPRYKIIEKKQPVAFWCNPISGHNTLYWYLQNLGQGPELLIRYENEEAVDDSQLPKDRFSAERLKGVDSTLKIQPAELGDSAVYLCASSLAPATGELFFGEGSRLTVL.

The CDR3 here is CASSVGAGADYGYTF. CDR3 nucleotides: TGTGCCAGCAGCGTAGGGGCAGGGGCGGACTATGGCTACACCTTC. The chain has TRBV9 and TRBJ1-2; D possibly corresponds to TRBD1 (6 bases). Germline CDR1 and CDR2: SGDLS and YYNGEE. The V and J ends lost 0 bases and 3 bases respectively, with 12 bases between them. The CDR3 contains 15 residues.

This chain joins TRBV28 and TRBJ2-1; D is uncertain. Per the germline V gene, CDR1 is MDHEN and CDR2 is SYDVKM. This CDR3 is built from 14 residues. With 6 bases removed from V and 9 bases from J, the gap between germline ends came to 18 bases. Here the CDR3 reads CASSSPPGRSEQFF. The CDR3 DNA is TGTGCCAGCAGCTCCCCGCCGGGTCGAAGTGAGCAGTTCTTC.